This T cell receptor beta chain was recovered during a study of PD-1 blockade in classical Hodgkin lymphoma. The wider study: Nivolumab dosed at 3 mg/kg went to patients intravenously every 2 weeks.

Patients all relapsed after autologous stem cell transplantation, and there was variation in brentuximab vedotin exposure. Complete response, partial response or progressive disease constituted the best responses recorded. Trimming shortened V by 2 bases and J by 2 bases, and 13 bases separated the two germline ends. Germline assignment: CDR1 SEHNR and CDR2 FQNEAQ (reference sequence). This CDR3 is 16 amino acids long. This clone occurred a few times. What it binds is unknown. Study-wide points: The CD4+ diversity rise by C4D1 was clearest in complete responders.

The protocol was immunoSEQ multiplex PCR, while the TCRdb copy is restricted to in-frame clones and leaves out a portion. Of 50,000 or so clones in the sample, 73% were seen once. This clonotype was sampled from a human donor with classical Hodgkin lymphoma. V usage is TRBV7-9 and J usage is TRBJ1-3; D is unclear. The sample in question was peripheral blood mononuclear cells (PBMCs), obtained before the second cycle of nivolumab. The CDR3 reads CASSLISGGPGNTIYF. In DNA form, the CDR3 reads TGTGCCAGCAGCTTAATATCGGGTGGCCCTGGAAACACCATATATTTT. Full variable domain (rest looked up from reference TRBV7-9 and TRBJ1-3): DTGVSQNPRHKITKRGQNVTFRCDPISEHNRLYWYRQTLGQGPEFLTYFQNEAQLEKSRLLSDRFSAERPKGSFSTLEIQRTEQGDSAMYLCASSLISGGPGNTIYFGEGSWLTVV.